This T cell receptor beta chain was retrieved from a study of shared clonotypes between healthy human individuals. Germline V gene sequence: CDR1 SGHRS, CDR2 YFSETQ. V shed 0 bases, J shed 0 bases, and the junction held 11 bases outside the gene matches. This CDR3 has 19 amino acids. Assay used: immunoSEQ multiplex PCR; TCRdb lists only in-frame clones, some missing. The data hold more than 2,000,000 clones, with over 85% observed a single time. This TCR was recovered from a man between 18 and 35 years old in good health. Material for sequencing was naive CD4+ T cells sorted from blood. Subset defined: CD45RA+ positively selected. V usage is TRBV5-1 and J usage is TRBJ2-7; 11 bases agree with TRBD2. CDR3 amino acids: CASSLGPSGGLSSSYEQYF. The DNA for the CDR3 is TGCGCCAGCAGCTTGGGGCCTAGCGGGGGGCTATCAAGCTCCTACGAGCAGTACTTC.